These 23 T cell receptor delta chains were all obtained from the same sample, sequenced in a study of γδ T cells in repeated Plasmodium falciparum infection. Gammadelta T cells were flow-sorted from PBMC into Vgamma9/Vdelta2+ and Vdelta2-negative populations for bulk analysis. TCRdb re-analyzed the multiplex PCR reads via CATT. Of over 55,000 delta-chain clones listed, around 1.7% are singletons. The specimen was gamma-delta T cells from blood. These receptors came from a pool of human donors (malaria-infected and uninfected, not separated).

This clone is labeled medium-sized. The sample carries other DNA sequences with the same CDR3. V usage is TRDV1 and J usage is TRDJ1; D unresolved. CDR3 length: 17 residues. V lost 4 bases and J 2 bases, leaving 20 bases between the germline ends. Germline values: CDR1 TSWWSYY, CDR2 QGS. The CDR3 spells CALGVGAGGFSTDKLIF. DNA for the CDR3: TGTGCTCTTGGGGTCGGGGCTGGTGGATTCTCTACCGATAAACTCATCTTT.

Details on this clone: TCRdb has a much larger clone's protein, which differs at residue 13 from the translation of this DNA, likely because of a read error; what is shown is the protein translated from the DNA. V is TRDV1 and J is TRDJ1; TRDD3 matches 7 bases. CDR1 and CDR2 from the germline V gene are TSWWSYY and QGS. With 3 bases clipped from V and 1 base from J, the junction kept 17 bases outside the gene matches. The CDR3 runs to 19 residues. The CDR3 loop reads CALGDSHRSGYVSTDKLIF. CDR3 sequence (DNA): TGTGCTCTTGGGGACTCCCATCGAAGTGGATACGTATCCACCGATAAACTCATCTTT.

With regard to this clone: TCRdb lists the protein of a much larger clone for this DNA, which differs at residue 14, so this is likely a read error; the protein given here is translated from the DNA itself. V gene TRDV1 combines with J gene TRDJ2, with 10 bases that match TRDD3. The CDR3 contains 20 residues. Germline-derived CDR1 and CDR2 are TSWWSYY and QGS. V lost 4 bases and J lost 4; bases outside the gene matches: 18. CDR3 bases: TGTGCTCTTGGGGCTTCCTACGGGGGATACGGGGGCTCTTGGACAGCACAACTCTTCTTT. Translating gives CALGASYGGYGGSWTAQLFF.

This clone was observed many times. The chain employs TRDV1 and TRDJ1, with 13 bases fitting TRDD3. There are 25 residues in the CDR3. Germline V lookup: CDR1 TSWWSYY, CDR2 QGS. Trimming at V came to 0 bases and at J to 0 bases, leaving 25 bases not matched to a gene. The CDR3 region is CALGELGWYWGIRVWEGLYTDKLIF. The CDR3 DNA follows: TGTGCTCTTGGGGAACTAGGGTGGTACTGGGGGATACGCGTATGGGAGGGACTGTACACCGATAAACTCATCTTT.

The sample holds a few counts of this clone. The rearrangement links TRDV1 to TRDJ4; weak D call: TRDD3 (8 bases). Germline V gene data show CDR1 as TSWWSYY and CDR2 as QGS. The length of the CDR3 is 22 residues. Deletions cut 2 bases from V and 3 bases from J, with 37 bases between. The CDR3 coding sequence is TGTGCTCTTGGGGAAAATTCCTACAAGCCGATTCCCAGGGGATACATGGCCGGACCCCTGATCTTT. Residues: CALGENSYKPIPRGYMAGPLIF.

This clone was detected a few times. A far larger clone differs by one base, so this is likely a read error. Other DNA sequences of this sample code for an identical CDR3. The chain is built from TRDV2 and TRDJ3; TRDD3 matches at 7 bases. Germline matching of the DNA provided the J gene here, since TCRdb leaves it blank. The CDR3 contains 17 residues. Per germline, CDR1 GEAIGNYY and CDR2 EKD. CDR3 loop: CACDTWGSSWDTRQMFF. The CDR3 DNA is TGTGCCTGTGACACCTGGGGGAGCTCCTGGGACACCAGACAGATGTTTTTC.

This clone appeared a few times. Only one base separates this from a far larger clonotype, so it likely reflects a read error. Other DNA variants within this sample encode the same CDR3. This chain joins TRDV1 and TRDJ1; D not certain. Germline loops: CDR1 TSWWSYY, CDR2 QGS. The CDR3 extends over 16 amino acids. Written as DNA, the CDR3 is TGTGCCCTTAGAAAGTTCTTCGTCTCGTACACCGATAAACTCATCTTT. Residues: CALRKFFVSYTDKLIF.

About this clone itself: TCRdb attributes to this sequence the protein of a much larger clone, which differs from the DNA translation at residue 9; a read error is likely, and the protein displayed is translated from the DNA. The chain's CDR3 is CALGETQIASYAGDTLTAKLIF. The CDR3, as DNA: TGTGCTCTTGGGGAAACCCAAATTGCTTCCTACGCGGGGGACACCCTCACCGCTAAACTCATCTTT. The chain carries TRDV1 and TRDJ1; 8 bases line up with TRDD2. Germline values: CDR1 TSWWSYY, CDR2 QGS. The CDR3 has 22 amino acids.

In its sample, this clone was seen a few times. This DNA's translation differs at residue 13 from TCRdb's protein, which comes from a much larger clone; a read error is likely, and the protein shown is translated from the DNA. The rearrangement joins TRDV1 to TRDJ1; 7 nucleotides agree with TRDD3. The J gene was not available in TCRdb and was assigned here by matching the DNA to germline segments. The CDR3 runs to 27 residues. V lost 1 base to trimming and J lost 0 bases; unmatched junction nucleotides: 38. Germline V lookup: CDR1 TSWWSYY, CDR2 QGS. The CDR3 protein is CALGEPYLPRCYGGICTGDTNTDKLIF. The CDR3, as DNA: TGTGCTCTTGGGGAACCTTACCTCCCTCGTTGCTACGGCGGGATCTGTACTGGGGACACTAACACCGATAAACTCATCTTT.

This clone was seen a few times. The translation of this DNA and the TCRdb protein of a much larger clone differ at residue 6, probably owing to a read error; the protein shown here is translated from the DNA. This chain connects TRDV1 to TRDJ1; 12 positions agree with TRDD3. Here the J gene came from matching the DNA to germline, since TCRdb omits it. Germline V gene sequence: CDR1 TSWWSYY, CDR2 QGS. The CDR3 is 21 amino acids. After removal of 5 bases from V and 1 base from J, the junction contained 20 bases not matched to a gene. CDR3 nucleotide sequence: TGTGCTCTTGGGAAGGTCTCTGCGTACTGGGGGATACCCATCTTCACCGATAAACTCATCTTT. Translating it yields CALGKVSAYWGIPIFTDKLIF.

By its share, this clone is medium-sized. Other DNA sequences in this sample translate to the same CDR3. The rearrangement links TRDV1 to TRDJ1; 9 bases map to TRDD3. V lost 2 bases to trimming and J lost 1 base; unmatched junction nucleotides: 14. CDR1 and CDR2 from the germline V gene are TSWWSYY and QGS. The length of the CDR3 is 19 residues. CDR3 region: CALGERITRGIPPTDKLIF. The CDR3 nucleotides are TGTGCTCTTGGGGAAAGGATCACTAGGGGGATACCGCCCACCGATAAACTCATCTTT.

This clone was counted ten times or more. TCRdb shows a much larger clone's protein in place of this DNA's translation, and the two differ at residue 15, likely through a read error; the protein shown is translated from the DNA. Written as DNA, the CDR3 is TGTGCTCTTGGTGACTACCACAATTACTGGGGGATGTATTCCATCGATAAACTCATCTTT. Translated, it gives CALGDYHNYWGMYSIDKLIF. The J gene is TRDJ1, the V gene TRDV1; 10 nucleotides line up with TRDD3. The CDR3 contains 20 residues. V was clipped by 6 bases and J by 4 bases; unmatched bases: 23. CDR1 is TSWWSYY and CDR2 is QGS in the germline V gene.

This clone was picked up a small number of times. The mismatch at residue 15 between this DNA's translation and the TCRdb protein of a much larger clone likely reflects a read error; the protein shown is translated from the DNA. The chain employs TRDV3 and TRDJ1; 7 nucleotides match TRDD2. The CDR3 consists of 17 residues. CDR1 and CDR2 (germline): TVYSNPD, GDNSRS (reference sequence). In DNA form, the CDR3 reads TGTGCCTTCAAGGGGGCCTTCCTGCTAACTTACACCGATAAACCCATCTTT. Translating gives CAFKGAFLLTYTDKPIF.

This clone came up a few times. The TCRdb protein comes from a much larger clone and disagrees with this DNA's translation at residue 23, likely due to a read error; the protein given here is derived from the DNA. The V call is TRDV2, the J call TRDJ2, with 13 bases aligning to TRDD3. As TCRdb names no J gene, one was assigned here on the basis of a DNA match to germline. CDR1 is GEAIGNYY and CDR2 is EKD in the germline V gene. CDR3 length: 28 residues. The CDR3 DNA follows: TGTGCCTGTGACTCGACCTCGCCTCCTACGGGGGGATCACTGGGGGATACGCGTATCCCGGCTTTGATAGCACAACTCTTCTTT. Translation gives CACDSTSPPTGGSLGDTRIPALIAQLFF.

On this clone: A far larger clone differs by one base, so this is likely a read error. The J gene is TRDJ1, the V gene TRDV1; TRDD3 aligns across 8 bases. No J gene is reported in TCRdb; it was inferred here by comparing the DNA with germline. The CDR3 contains 21 residues. Germline CDR1 TSWWSYY, CDR2 QGS. V shed 4 bases and J 2 bases; nucleotides not matched to a gene: 24. CDR3 DNA: TGTGCTCTTGGGGTTGGCCTTCCCGTGGATCACTGGGGGGTCCCGACCGATAAACTCATCTTT. This gives the protein CALGVGLPVDHWGVPTDKLIF.

Comments on this clone: This likely came from a read error, as a far larger clone is one base away. This sample includes further DNA sequences coding for the same CDR3. The rearrangement uses TRDV1 and TRDJ1, with 10 bases identical to TRDD3. There are 12 residues in the CDR3. The germline CDR1 and CDR2 sequences are TSWWSYY and QGS. The DNA for the CDR3 is TGTGCTCATGGGGGATACACTGATAAACTCATCTTT. Translated: CAHGGYTDKLIF.

The sample holds a few counts of this clone. The chain recombines TRDV1 with TRDJ1; 11 positions agree with TRDD3. Germline matching of the DNA provided the J gene here, since TCRdb leaves it blank. There are 19 residues in the CDR3. Germline V gene data show CDR1 as TSWWSYY and CDR2 as QGS. The J segment lost 2 bases and the V segment lost 5 bases, leaving 16 bases of the junction unmatched. This CDR3 is CALGLGYHWGIGETDKLIF. The CDR3 nucleotides read TGTGCTCTTGGGCTTGGATATCACTGGGGGATAGGTGAGACCGATAAACTCATCTTT.

This clone was picked up many times. The protein recorded in TCRdb matches a much larger clone and deviates from this DNA's translation at residue 12, suggesting a read error; the protein here is obtained by translating the DNA. The chain recombines TRDV1 with TRDJ1; no reliable D call. CDR1 and CDR2 from the germline V gene are TSWWSYY and QGS. This CDR3 region has 19 residues. V lost 4 bases to trimming and J lost 2 bases, with 26 bases between them. CDR3 protein: CALGGPQGVPRPGTDKLIF. The CDR3 DNA reads as TGTGCTCTTGGGGGACCACAAGGGGTGCCCCGTCCTGGAACCGATAAACTCATCTTT.

The table lists this clone with many counts. The TCRdb record carries a much larger clone's protein, which differs from this DNA's translation at residue 4; a read error is the likely cause, and the protein listed here is the DNA translation. This sequence joins TRDV2 and TRDJ4; TRDD3 matches at 8 bases. The V segment lost 7 bases and the J segment 1 base; nucleotides outside the gene matches: 19. Germline-derived CDR1 and CDR2 are GEAIGNYY and EKD. The CDR3 runs 17 residues. Written as DNA, the CDR3 is TGTGCCTGCCTCCACGGGGATACATCAGCGGAAGTCAGACCCCTGATCTTT. This codes for CACLHGDTSAEVRPLIF.

This clone was counted a few times. The protein given by TCRdb reflects a much larger clone and differs at residue 18 from this DNA's translation, likely from a read error; the protein shown is the DNA's translation. The CDR3 spells CALGAPQRLGDCPSTDKPIF. As DNA, the CDR3 is TGTGCTCTTGGGGCCCCTCAACGTCTGGGGGATTGCCCGAGCACCGATAAACCCATCTTT. For the V gene the call is TRDV1; the J gene has no call; TRDD3, the table's D call, lacks a check against the DNA. The CDR3 is 20 amino acids. Germline-derived CDR1 and CDR2 are TSWWSYY and QGS.

This clone occurred a few times. TCRdb's protein for this DNA is that of a much larger clone and differs from the translation at residue 7, likely a read error; the protein shown is the DNA translation. The chain uses TRAV38-2/DV8 and TRDJ1; TRDD2 is a possible D gene (5 bases). The J gene, missing from TCRdb, was assigned here through DNA to germline matching. Trimming removed 0 bases from V and 1 base from J, with 22 bases in between. CDR1 is TSESDYY, CDR2 QEAYKQQN, per germline. This CDR3 comprises 19 residues. This CDR3 reads CAYRSARFAYVRLTDKLIF. The CDR3 DNA follows: TGTGCTTATAGGAGCGCGCGGTTTGCCTACGTAAGGCTCACCGATAAACTCATCTTT.

This clone was recorded at least ten times. The protein TCRdb gives is from a much larger clone and does not agree with this DNA's translation at residue 9, likely a read error; the protein shown here comes from the DNA. CDR3 amino acids: CALGGLYFSGITDKLIF. CDR3 sequence (DNA): TGTGCTCTTGGGGGACTCTACTTCTCCGGTATCACCGATAAACTCATCTTT. V gene TRDV1 combines with J gene TRDJ1; D call uncertain. Trimming took 4 bases from V and 1 from J, leaving 19 bases between them. Per the germline V gene, CDR1 is TSWWSYY and CDR2 is QGS. This CDR3 is built from 17 residues.

This clone occurred many times. The protein that TCRdb holds for this DNA derives from a much larger clone and differs from the translated DNA at residue 11, which likely indicates a read error; the protein shown here is translated from the DNA. The chain couples TRDV2 to TRDJ1; tentative D call: TRDD1 (5 bases). The CDR3 runs 16 residues. CDR1 GEAIGNYY and CDR2 EKD come from the germline V gene. V was clipped by 4 bases and J by 8 bases, with 25 bases between them. This CDR3 reads CACEDTIVGQTYKLIF. The CDR3 DNA reads TGTGCCTGTGAGGACACTATAGTGGGACAGACATACAAACTCATCTTT.